Sequencing of this T cell receptor beta chain was carried out in a study of blood T cell repertoires in COVID-19. Germline V gene sequence: CDR1 ENHRY, CDR2 SYGVKD. The CDR3 is 11 residues long, ends included. On this clone: It is unclear where the CDR3 begins or ends on the DNA, so no DNA is shown, and the CDR3 is as TCRdb lists it.

Individuals aged about 18 to 89 years were recruited from roughly 23 US areas. In the study's own analysis: Reference gene primer amplification yielded estimated nucleated cell counts. Profiled with immunoSEQ multiplex PCR; TCRdb holds only in-frame clones, not every one. From that table come the V and J calls and clone size; the DNA was used to work out D and trimming. The sample shows 150,000 to 200,000 clones, 80% of them seen only once. The source of this sequence is a woman aged 60-70 years who had recovered from COVID-19. Sequencing was performed on PBMCs or T cells enriched from blood (not recorded which). The J gene is TRBJ1-2, the V gene TRBV10-3; TRBD1 is the table's D call, not checked against the DNA. This CDR3 reads CAIWGQGTLTF.